This entry concerns a single T cell receptor (beta chain). As yet, its antigen is unknown. Method: immunoSEQ multiplex PCR; TCRdb's copy keeps in-frame clones and lacks some. Among approximately 74,000 clones, over 70% were seen once, and the ten largest hold 5.5%. The data belong to a study of OX40 agonist ivuxolimab in advanced cancers. As for the study in general: Ivuxolimab, an agonistic anti-OX40 (CD134) antibody, was given to patients. A history of anti-PD-1, anti-PD-L1 or anti-CTLA-4 therapy was acceptable, and about 40% had some.

Study-wide points: Partial responders receiving 0.1-3.0 mg/kg showed among the lowest clonal expansion. By week 6 at 0.1 to 3.0 mg/kg, blood CD4+ and CD8+ T cells had expanded clonally.

The CDR3 is made up of 13 amino acids. Trimming left V 8 bases short and J 7 bases short, with 17 bases between. Looked up from germline, CDR1 is MDHEN and CDR2 is SYDVKM. The genes are TRBV28 and TRBJ2-5, with a weak D call TRBD2 (7 bases). The sequenced sample was CD4+ or CD8+ T cells sorted from blood, obtained in a trial of the OX40 agonist ivuxolimab. This sequence originates from an adult with an advanced solid tumor such as melanoma, head and neck, liver or kidney cancer. The CDR3 sequence: CASWTVGGGTQYF. DNA of the CDR3: TGTGCCAGCTGGACAGTTGGCGGGGGGACCCAGTACTTC. The full variable domain, rest sourced from reference TRBV28 and TRBJ2-5, is DVKVTQSSRYLVKRTGEKVFLECVQDMDHENMFWYRQDPGLGLRLIYFSYDVKMKEKGDIPEGYSVSREKKERFSLILESASTNQTSMYLCASWTVGGGTQYFGPGTRLLVL.